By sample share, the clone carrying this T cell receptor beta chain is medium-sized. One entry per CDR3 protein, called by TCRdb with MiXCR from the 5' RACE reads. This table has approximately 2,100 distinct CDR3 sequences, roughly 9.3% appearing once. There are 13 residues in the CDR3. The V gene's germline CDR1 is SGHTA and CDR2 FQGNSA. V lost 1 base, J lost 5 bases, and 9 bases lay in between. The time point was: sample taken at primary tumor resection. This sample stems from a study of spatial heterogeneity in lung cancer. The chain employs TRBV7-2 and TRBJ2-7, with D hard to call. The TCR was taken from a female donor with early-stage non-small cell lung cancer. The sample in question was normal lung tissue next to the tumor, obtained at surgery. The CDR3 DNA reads TGTGCCAGCAGCTTAGTGCTAGGCAACGAGCAGTACTTC. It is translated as CASSLVLGNEQYF.